This record covers a single TCR beta chain. The antigen is undetermined. This CDR3 region has 16 residues. Germline loops: CDR1 LGHNA, CDR2 YNFKEQ. Trimming removed 6 bases from V and 2 bases from J, with 19 bases in between. The repertoire was sequenced with immunoSEQ multiplex PCR; TCRdb's copy has only in-frame clones and lacks some. The sample lists approximately 85,000 clones, under 95% occurring once. This sample was included in a study of graft-versus-host responses after intestinal transplantation. Study as a whole: Transplant recipients had multivisceral, liver-intestinal, or isolated intestinal grafts. Induction with anti-thymocyte globulin, then tacrolimus and steroids for roughly 3 years, was given to all recipients.

Study-wide findings and caveats: Patients with graft-donor T cell macrochimerism had high graft-versus-host to host-versus-graft clonal ratios in allografts. GvH clones detected in recipient marrow included some appearing first in ileum or blood.

The specimen was unstimulated CD8+ T cells sorted from spleen or lymph node cells, collected before transplant. V usage is TRBV4-2 and J usage is TRBJ1-1, with a tentative D call TRBD1 (6 bases). This receptor was identified in a human donor who was the organ donor for an intestinal transplant. The CDR3, as DNA: TGTGCCAGCAGTCCGGGGCAGGGGCTTTCAAACACTGAAGCTTTCTTT. Encoded protein: CASSPGQGLSNTEAFF.